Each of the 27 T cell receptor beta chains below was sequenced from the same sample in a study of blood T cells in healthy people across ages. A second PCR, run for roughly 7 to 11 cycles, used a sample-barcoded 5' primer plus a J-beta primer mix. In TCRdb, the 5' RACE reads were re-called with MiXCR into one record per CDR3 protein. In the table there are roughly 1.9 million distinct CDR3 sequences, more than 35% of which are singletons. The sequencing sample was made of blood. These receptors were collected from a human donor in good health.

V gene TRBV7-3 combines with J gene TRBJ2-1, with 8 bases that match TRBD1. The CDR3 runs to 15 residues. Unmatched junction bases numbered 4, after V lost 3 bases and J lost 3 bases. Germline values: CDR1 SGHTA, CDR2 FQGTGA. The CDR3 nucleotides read TGTGCCAGCAGCTTTAACAGGGGGGTCTACAATGAGCAGTTCTTC. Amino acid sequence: CASSFNRGVYNEQFF.

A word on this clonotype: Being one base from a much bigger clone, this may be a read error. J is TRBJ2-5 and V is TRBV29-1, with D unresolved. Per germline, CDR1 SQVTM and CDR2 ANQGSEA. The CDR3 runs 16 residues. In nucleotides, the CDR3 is TGCAGCATTGAAGGTATAGCCATGGACGACCAAGAGACCCAGTACTTC. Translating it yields CSIEGIAMDDQETQYF.

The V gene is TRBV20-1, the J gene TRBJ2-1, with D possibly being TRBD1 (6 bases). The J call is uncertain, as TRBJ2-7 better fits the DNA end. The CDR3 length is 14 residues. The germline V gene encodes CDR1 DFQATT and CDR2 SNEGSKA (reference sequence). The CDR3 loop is CSAPSALGANEQYF. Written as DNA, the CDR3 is TGCAGTGCTCCGTCGGCATTGGGGGCCAATGAGCAGTACTTC.

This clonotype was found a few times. CDR3 DNA: TGTGCCAGCAGCTTAGGGTCTTGGGGGCCCGAGACCCAGTACTTC. Its translation is CASSLGSWGPETQYF. This chain joins TRBV7-2 and TRBJ2-5; TRBD1 is a possible D gene (6 bases). Germline assignment: CDR1 SGHTA and CDR2 FQGNSA. V lost 1 base, J lost 5 bases, and 14 bases lay in between. This CDR3 spans 15 amino acids.

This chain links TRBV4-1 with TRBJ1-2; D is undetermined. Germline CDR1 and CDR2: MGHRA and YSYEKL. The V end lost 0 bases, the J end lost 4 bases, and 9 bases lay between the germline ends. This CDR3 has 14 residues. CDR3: CASSQEEGFYGYTF. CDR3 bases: TGCGCCAGCAGCCAAGAGGAAGGGTTCTATGGCTACACCTTC.

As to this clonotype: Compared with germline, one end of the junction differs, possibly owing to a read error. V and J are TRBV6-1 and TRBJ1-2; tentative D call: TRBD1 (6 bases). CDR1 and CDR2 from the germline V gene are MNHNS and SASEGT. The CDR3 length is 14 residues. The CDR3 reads CASRAGQLDYGHTF. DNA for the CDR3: TGTGCCAGCAGGGCTGGACAGCTAGACTATGGCCACACCTTC.

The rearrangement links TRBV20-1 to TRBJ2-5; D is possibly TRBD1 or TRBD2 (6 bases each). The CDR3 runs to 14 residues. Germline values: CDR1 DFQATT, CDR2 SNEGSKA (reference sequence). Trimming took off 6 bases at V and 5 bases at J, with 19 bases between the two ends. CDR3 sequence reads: CSAINDGGLETQYF. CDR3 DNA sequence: TGCAGTGCAATCAATGATGGGGGGCTGGAGACCCAGTACTTC.

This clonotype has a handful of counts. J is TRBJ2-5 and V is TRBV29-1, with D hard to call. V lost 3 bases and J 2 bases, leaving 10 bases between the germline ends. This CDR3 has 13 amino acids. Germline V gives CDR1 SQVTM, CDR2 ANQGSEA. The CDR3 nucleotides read TGCAGCGTTGACGGCGGAAATCAAGAGACCCAGTACTTC. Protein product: CSVDGGNQETQYF.

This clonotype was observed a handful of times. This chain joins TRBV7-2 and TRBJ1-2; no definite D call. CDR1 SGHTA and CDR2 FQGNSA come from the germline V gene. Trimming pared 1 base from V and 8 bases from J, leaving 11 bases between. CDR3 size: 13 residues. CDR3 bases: TGTGCCAGCAGCTTAGTTCCGAACGGGGGCTACACCTTC. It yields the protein CASSLVPNGGYTF.

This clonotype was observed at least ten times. Here the CDR3 reads CASILSEGINTEAFF. The CDR3 nucleotides are TGTGCCAGCATTTTATCGGAGGGGATAAACACTGAAGCTTTCTTT. The chain combines TRBV2 with TRBJ1-1, with D possibly being TRBD1 (5 bases). CDR3 length: 15 amino acids. Germline values: CDR1 SNHLY, CDR2 FYNNEI. V shed 7 bases and J shed 2 bases, with 17 bases lying between them.

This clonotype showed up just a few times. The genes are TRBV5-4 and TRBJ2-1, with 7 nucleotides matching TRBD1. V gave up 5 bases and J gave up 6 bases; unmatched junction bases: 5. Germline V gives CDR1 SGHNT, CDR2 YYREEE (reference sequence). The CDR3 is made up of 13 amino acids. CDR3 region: CASSPDRLNEQFF. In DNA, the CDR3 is TGTGCCAGCAGTCCGGACAGGCTCAATGAGCAGTTCTTC.

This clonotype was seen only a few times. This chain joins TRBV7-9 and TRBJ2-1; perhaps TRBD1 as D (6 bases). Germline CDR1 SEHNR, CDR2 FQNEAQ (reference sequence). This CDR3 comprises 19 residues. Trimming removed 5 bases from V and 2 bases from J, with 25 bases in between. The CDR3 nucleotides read TGTGCCAGCAGCCCGCTCATGGGCAGGGGTAAGATGACCTACAATGAGCAGTTCTTC. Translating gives CASSPLMGRGKMTYNEQFF.

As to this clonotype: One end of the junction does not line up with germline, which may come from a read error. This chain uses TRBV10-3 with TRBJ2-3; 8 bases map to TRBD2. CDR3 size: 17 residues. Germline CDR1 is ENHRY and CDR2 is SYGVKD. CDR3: CAISESASGGKADMQYF. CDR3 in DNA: TGTGCCATCAGTGAGTCGGCCAGCGGGGGAAAGGCAGATATGCAGTATTTT.

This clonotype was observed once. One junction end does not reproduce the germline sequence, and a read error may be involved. This chain's CDR3 is CASGEFSGQGYEQYF. The CDR3 DNA is TGTGCCAGCGGTGAATTCTCCGGACAGGGCTACGAGCAGTACTTC. The V and J genes are TRBV25-1 and TRBJ2-7, with 8 bases aligning to TRBD1. The CDR3 runs to 15 residues. The germline V gene encodes CDR1 MGHDK and CDR2 SYGVNS.

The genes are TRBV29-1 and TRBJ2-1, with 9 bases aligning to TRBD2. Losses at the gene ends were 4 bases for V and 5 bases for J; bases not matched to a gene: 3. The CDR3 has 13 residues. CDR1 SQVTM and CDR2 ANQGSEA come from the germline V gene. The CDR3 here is CSVGGGEDNEQFF. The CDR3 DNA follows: TGCAGCGTTGGCGGGGGGGAAGACAATGAGCAGTTCTTC.

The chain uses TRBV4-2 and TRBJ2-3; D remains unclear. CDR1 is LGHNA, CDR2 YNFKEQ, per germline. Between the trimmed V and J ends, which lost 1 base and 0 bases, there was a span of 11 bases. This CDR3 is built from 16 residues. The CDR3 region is CASSQVEPTSTDTQYF. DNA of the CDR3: TGTGCCAGCAGCCAAGTTGAGCCCACTAGCACAGATACGCAGTATTTT.

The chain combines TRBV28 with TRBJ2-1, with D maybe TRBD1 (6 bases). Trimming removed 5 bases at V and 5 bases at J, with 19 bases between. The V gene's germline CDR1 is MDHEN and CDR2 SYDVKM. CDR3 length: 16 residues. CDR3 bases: TGTGCCAGCAGTGGGATCAGGGGTTATTACAACAATGAGCAGTTCTTC. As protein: CASSGIRGYYNNEQFF.

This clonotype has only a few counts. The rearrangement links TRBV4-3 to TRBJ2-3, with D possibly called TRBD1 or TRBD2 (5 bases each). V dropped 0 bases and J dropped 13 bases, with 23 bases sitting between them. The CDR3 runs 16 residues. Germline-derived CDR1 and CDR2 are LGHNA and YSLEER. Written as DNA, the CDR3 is TGCGCCAGCAGCCAAGACTGGGACCATATCAAACCCCCGGAGTATTTT. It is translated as CASSQDWDHIKPPEYF.

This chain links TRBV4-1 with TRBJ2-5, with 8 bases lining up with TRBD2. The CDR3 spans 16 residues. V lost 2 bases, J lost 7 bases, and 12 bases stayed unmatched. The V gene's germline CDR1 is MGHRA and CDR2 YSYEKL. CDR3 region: CASSQPRGGGVGTQYF. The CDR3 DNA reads TGCGCCAGCAGCCAACCACGGGGGGGCGGAGTAGGGACCCAGTACTTC.

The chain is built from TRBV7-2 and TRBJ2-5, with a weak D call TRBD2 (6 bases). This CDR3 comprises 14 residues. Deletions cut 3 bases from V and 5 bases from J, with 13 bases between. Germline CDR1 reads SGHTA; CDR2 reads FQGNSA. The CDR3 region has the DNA TGTGCCAGCAGCTTTCCCCACCGGGGGGAGACCCAGTACTTC. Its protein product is CASSFPHRGETQYF.

The chain's CDR3 is CASSLHGTDYGYTF. The CDR3 region has the DNA TGTGCCAGCAGTCTCCACGGGACAGACTATGGCTACACCTTC. This chain links TRBV6-2 or TRBV6-3 with TRBJ1-2; TRBD1 agrees at 7 bases. J was trimmed by 3 bases and V by 5 bases; bases with no gene match: 6. CDR3 length equals 14 residues. Germline assignment: CDR1 MNHEY and CDR2 SVGEGT.

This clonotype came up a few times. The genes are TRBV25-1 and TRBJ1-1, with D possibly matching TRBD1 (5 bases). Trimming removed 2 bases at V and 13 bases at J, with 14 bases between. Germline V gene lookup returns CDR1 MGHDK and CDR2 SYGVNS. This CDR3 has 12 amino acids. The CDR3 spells CASSEGDGKVFF. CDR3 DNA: TGTGCCAGCAGTGAAGGGGACGGGAAAGTTTTCTTT.

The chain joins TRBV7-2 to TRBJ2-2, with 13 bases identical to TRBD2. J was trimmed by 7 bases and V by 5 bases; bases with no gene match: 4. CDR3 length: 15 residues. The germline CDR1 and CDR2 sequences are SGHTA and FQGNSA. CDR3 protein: CASSVTSGGIGELFF. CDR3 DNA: TGTGCCAGCAGCGTGACTAGCGGGGGGATCGGGGAGCTGTTTTTT.

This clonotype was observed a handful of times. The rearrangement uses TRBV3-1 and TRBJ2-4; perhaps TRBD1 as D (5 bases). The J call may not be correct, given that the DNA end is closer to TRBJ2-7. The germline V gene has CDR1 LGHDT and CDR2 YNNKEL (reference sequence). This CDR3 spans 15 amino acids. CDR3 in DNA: TGTGCCAGCAGCCCTATCAGGGAAGGCATCTACGAGCAGTACTTC. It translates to CASSPIREGIYEQYF.

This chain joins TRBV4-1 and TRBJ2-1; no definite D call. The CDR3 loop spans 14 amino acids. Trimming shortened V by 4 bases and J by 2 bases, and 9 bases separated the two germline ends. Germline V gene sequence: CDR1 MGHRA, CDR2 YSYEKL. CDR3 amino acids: CASSPSRAYNEQFF. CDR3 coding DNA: TGCGCCAGCAGCCCTTCCCGAGCCTACAATGAGCAGTTCTTC.

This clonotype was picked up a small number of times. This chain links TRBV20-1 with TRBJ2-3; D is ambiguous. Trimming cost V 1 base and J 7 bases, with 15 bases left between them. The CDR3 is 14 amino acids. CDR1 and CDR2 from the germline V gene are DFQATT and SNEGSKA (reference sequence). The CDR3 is CSARGSRLVYTQYF. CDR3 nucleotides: TGCAGTGCTAGAGGTTCAAGGCTAGTTTATACGCAGTATTTT.

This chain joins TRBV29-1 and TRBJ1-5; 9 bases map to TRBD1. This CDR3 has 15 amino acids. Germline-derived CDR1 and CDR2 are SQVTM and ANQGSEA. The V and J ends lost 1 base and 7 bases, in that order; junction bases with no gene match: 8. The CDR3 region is CSVEGGQGFNQPQHF. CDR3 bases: TGCAGCGTTGAAGGGGGACAGGGTTTTAACCAGCCCCAGCATTTT.